This TCR beta chain derives from a study of blood T cell repertoires in COVID-19. Turning to the study itself: Collection of acute and convalescent COVID-19 samples took place in the United States, Italy and Spain. From T cells, B-cell-depleted T cells, or PBMCs came the material, which was cDNA or gDNA.

The V gene's germline CDR1 is LNHDA and CDR2 SQIVND (reference sequence). This CDR3 comprises 14 residues. V lost 5 bases to trimming and J lost 7 bases; unmatched junction nucleotides: 7. Original processing methods: Researchers report that nucleated cell counts were estimated from reference gene primer amplification. The protocol was immunoSEQ multiplex PCR, while the TCRdb copy is restricted to in-frame clones and leaves out a portion. V, J and clone size are those of that table, while D and trimming were read from the DNA. Among approximately 260,000 clones listed, around 90% were seen once. The specimen sequenced was peripheral blood. This sequence joins TRBV19 and TRBJ1-2; 10 nucleotides agree with TRBD1. This clonotype was sampled from a man between 45 and 60 years old with acute or convalescent COVID-19. The CDR3 spells CASSQRGQGSGYTF. The CDR3, as DNA: TGTGCCAGTAGTCAAAGGGGACAGGGGAGTGGCTACACCTTC.